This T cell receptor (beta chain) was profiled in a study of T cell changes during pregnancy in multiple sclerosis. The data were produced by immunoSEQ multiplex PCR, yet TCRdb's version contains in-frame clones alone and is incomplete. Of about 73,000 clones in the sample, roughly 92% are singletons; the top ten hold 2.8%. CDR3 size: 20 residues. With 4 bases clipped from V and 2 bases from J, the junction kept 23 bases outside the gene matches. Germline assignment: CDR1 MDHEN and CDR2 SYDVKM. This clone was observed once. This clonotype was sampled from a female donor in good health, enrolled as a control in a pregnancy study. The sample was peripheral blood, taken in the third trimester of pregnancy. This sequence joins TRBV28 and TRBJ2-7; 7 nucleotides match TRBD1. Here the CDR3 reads CASSYLRIRQGHGSTYEQYF. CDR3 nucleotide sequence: TGTGCCAGCAGTTACCTCAGAATTCGACAGGGACACGGCAGCACCTACGAGCAGTACTTC.